The next 30 T cell receptor beta chains were all read from a single sample in a study of T cell responses to AZD1222 COVID-19 vaccine. The assay was immunoSEQ multiplex PCR, and TCRdb's table has in-frame clones only and misses some. The sample carries fewer than 150,000 clones, around 89% recorded once. The starting material was peripheral blood, obtained 28 days after the second AZD1222 dose. The receptors come from an adult who received the AZD1222 COVID-19 vaccine.

This clone has just one count. The chain is built from TRBV28 and TRBJ2-1; D not resolved. CDR1 is MDHEN and CDR2 is SYDVKM in the germline V gene. V was trimmed by 7 bases and J by 2 bases, leaving 15 bases between them. The CDR3 sequence is 15 residues long. The CDR3 DNA reads as TGTGCCAGCACCCTCCCTGACGGTGCCTACAATGAGCAGTTCTTC. It translates to CASTLPDGAYNEQFF.

V and J are TRBV28 and TRBJ2-1; no definite D call. The CDR3 has 16 amino acids. V was shortened by 6 bases and J by 0 bases, with 15 bases between the two germline ends. Germline V gene data show CDR1 as MDHEN and CDR2 as SYDVKM. The CDR3 DNA is TGTGCCAGCAGCGGTTTTGGCGGCTACTCCTACAATGAGCAGTTCTTC. It encodes CASSGFGGYSYNEQFF. Supplemented by reference TRBV28 and TRBJ2-1, the full variable domain reads DVKVTQSSRYLVKRTGEKVFLECVQDMDHENMFWYRQDPGLGLRLIYFSYDVKMKEKGDIPEGYSVSREKKERFSLILESASTNQTSMYLCASSGFGGYSYNEQFFGPGTRLTVL.

The V gene is TRBV5-1, the J gene TRBJ1-6; D is possibly TRBD1 (6 bases). Trimming cost V 2 bases and J 8 bases, with 11 bases left between them. Germline V gene sequence: CDR1 SGHRS, CDR2 YFSETQ. This CDR3 spans 14 amino acids. CDR3: CASSLGGKDSPLHF. For the CDR3, the DNA is TGCGCCAGCAGCTTAGGGGGTAAAGATTCACCCCTCCACTTT.

In its sample, this clone was seen a few times. The chain couples TRBV7-8 to TRBJ2-3, with 9 bases lining up with TRBD2. This CDR3 is built from 14 residues. The ends lost 8 bases at V and 9 bases at J; junction bases unmatched: 12. The germline CDR1 and CDR2 sequences are SGHVS and FQNEAQ. The CDR3 region is CASRGGAYDGTQYF. The CDR3 DNA follows: TGTGCCAGCCGCGGGGGGGCTTATGATGGCACGCAGTATTTT.

The table lists this clone with a count of one. This rearrangement joins TRBV29-1 to TRBJ2-5; perhaps TRBD1 as D (5 bases). The germline V gene encodes CDR1 SQVTM and CDR2 ANQGSEA. V lost 7 bases and J 2 bases, leaving 11 bases between the germline ends. The CDR3 loop spans 12 amino acids. The CDR3 reads CSATQGQETQYF. Here the CDR3 DNA reads TGCAGCGCCACGCAGGGACAAGAGACCCAGTACTTC.

The CDR3 loop is CASSFPMNEQFF. As DNA, the CDR3 is TGTGCCAGCAGCTTCCCTATGAATGAGCAGTTCTTC. This chain joins TRBV7-3 and TRBJ2-1; D call uncertain. V was trimmed by 3 bases and J by 7 bases, leaving 7 bases between them. The germline CDR1 and CDR2 sequences are SGHTA and FQGTGA. CDR3 length equals 12 residues. The complete variable domain, with remaining parts taken from reference TRBV7-3 and TRBJ2-1, reads GAGVSQTPSNKVTEKGKYVELRCDPISGHTALYWYRQSLGQGPEFLIYFQGTGAADDSGLPNDRFFAVRPEGSVSTLKIQRTERGDSAVYLCASSFPMNEQFFGPGTRLTVL.

V is TRBV3-1 (or the pseudogene TRBV3-2) and J is TRBJ2-4; D assignment may be TRBD1 or TRBD2 (5 bases each). V lost 0 bases to trimming and J lost 5 bases, with 11 bases between them. Germline V gene data show CDR1 as LGHDT and CDR2 as YNNKEL (reference sequence). The CDR3 runs 15 residues. CDR3 coding DNA: TGTGCCAGCAGCCAAGATTTTCCGGGACAAAACATTCAGTACTTC. Translated, it gives CASSQDFPGQNIQYF.

The chain joins TRBV2 to TRBJ2-1; no clear D gene. This CDR3 spans 15 amino acids. Germline lookup yields CDR1 SNHLY and CDR2 FYNNEI. V was cut by 8 bases and J by 4 bases, with 18 bases left in between. The CDR3 loop is CASGDSAVLYNEQFF. The CDR3, as DNA: TGTGCCAGCGGCGACTCGGCGGTTCTTTACAATGAGCAGTTCTTC.

The J gene is TRBJ2-6, the V gene TRBV28; unclear D gene. The CDR3 runs 15 residues. Germline values: CDR1 MDHEN, CDR2 SYDVKM. Trimming left V 3 bases short and J 1 base short, with 7 bases between. The CDR3 nucleotides read TGTGCCAGCAGTTTGATTGTGTCTGGGGCCAACGTCCTGACTTTC. Amino acid sequence: CASSLIVSGANVLTF.

V gene TRBV18 combines with J gene TRBJ2-1; a weak D match, TRBD1 (6 bases). Looked up from germline, CDR1 is KGHSH and CDR2 is LQKENI. V shed 2 bases and J shed 2 bases, with 10 bases lying between them. The CDR3 totals 15 residues. CDR3 bases: TGTGCCAGCTCACCAAGACAGGAAACCTACAATGAGCAGTTCTTC. It translates to CASSPRQETYNEQFF.

The rearrangement links TRBV7-9 to TRBJ2-7; weak D call: TRBD1 (7 bases). Trimming removed 6 bases from V and 3 bases from J, with 12 bases in between. CDR1 is SEHNR, CDR2 FQNEAQ, per germline (reference sequence). The length of the CDR3 is 13 residues. DNA for the CDR3: TGTGCCAGCAGGGGGGGACAGTTCTACGAGCAGTACTTC. Translating gives CASRGGQFYEQYF.

The chain carries TRBV7-2 and TRBJ2-5, with a possible D match to TRBD1 (5 bases). Germline V lookup: CDR1 SGHTA, CDR2 FQGNSA. V shed 5 bases and J shed 0 bases, with 13 bases lying between them. The length of the CDR3 is 15 residues. CDR3: CASSHRSRYQETQYF. Here the CDR3 DNA reads TGTGCCAGCAGCCACAGGAGTCGGTACCAAGAGACCCAGTACTTC. The variable domain in full, with the rest retrieved from reference TRBV7-2 and TRBJ2-5, is GAGVSQSPSNKVTEKGKDVELRCDPISGHTALYWYRQSLGQGLEFLIYFQGNSAPDKSGLPSDRFSAERTGGSVSTLTIQRTQQEDSAVYLCASSHRSRYQETQYFGPGTRLLVL.

The CDR3 sequence is CASSLVGYGYTF. In nucleotides, the CDR3 is TGTGCCAGCAGCTTAGTGGGTTATGGCTACACCTTC. The chain has TRBV7-2 and TRBJ1-2; no reliable D call. The length of the CDR3 is 12 residues. The V end was cut by 1 base, the J end by 5 bases, with 5 bases between. Germline V CDR1 and CDR2: SGHTA, FQGNSA.

Comments on this clone: A much larger clonotype is one base distant, so this may be a read error. The V and J genes are TRBV11-3 and TRBJ2-7, with D tentatively TRBD1 (6 bases). CDR1 is SGHNT, CDR2 YENEEA, per germline. The V end lost 1 base, the J end lost 3 bases, and 7 bases lay between the germline ends. The CDR3 runs to 13 residues. The CDR3 region is CASSLGGGYEQYF. In DNA form, the CDR3 reads TGTGCCAGCAGCTTAGGAGGGGGCTACGAGCAGTACTTC.

This chain joins TRBV24-1 and TRBJ2-3; TRBD2 agrees at 10 bases. V dropped 4 bases and J dropped 10; count of bases not matched to a gene: 7. CDR1 is KGHDR, CDR2 SFDVKD, per germline. CDR3 length: 14 amino acids. CDR3 in DNA: TGTGCCACCAGTGAACTAGCGGGAAGCACCCCGCAGTATTTT. Its translation: CATSELAGSTPQYF.

V and J are TRBV24-1 and TRBJ2-2; 9 nucleotides line up with TRBD1. The CDR3 spans 14 residues. Germline-derived CDR1 and CDR2 are KGHDR and SFDVKD. The V and J ends lost 6 bases and 5 bases, in that order; junction bases with no gene match: 3. The CDR3 sequence is CATSPGTGTGELFF. The CDR3 nucleotides read TGTGCCACCAGTCCCGGGACAGGGACCGGGGAGCTGTTTTTT.

This sequence joins TRBV6-2 or TRBV6-3 and TRBJ2-3; TRBD2 is a possible D gene (5 bases). CDR3 length: 14 residues. Germline lookup yields CDR1 MNHEY and CDR2 SVGEGT. Trimming left V 0 bases short and J 5 bases short, with 9 bases between. The CDR3 coding sequence is TGTGCCAGCAGTTACTCCGGGGTGGAAGATACGCAGTATTTT. Translating gives CASSYSGVEDTQYF.

V is TRBV5-6 and J is TRBJ2-1; D is unresolved. Trimming took 4 bases from V and 8 from J, leaving 7 bases between them. Germline-derived CDR1 and CDR2 are SGHDT and YYEEEE. The CDR3 runs 11 residues. CDR3 DNA sequence: TGTGCCAGCAGCCTCTTAGATGAGCAGTTCTTC. It codes for CASSLLDEQFF.

A single count supports this clone. The gene calls are TRBV6-2 or TRBV6-3 and TRBJ1-5; D not resolved. The V gene lost 3 bases and the J gene lost 0 bases, with 6 bases spanning the gap. The CDR3 has 14 amino acids. The germline V gene has CDR1 MNHEY and CDR2 SVGEGT. The CDR3 DNA is TGTGCCAGCAGTTATTATTCTAGCAATCAGCCCCAGCATTTT. Protein product: CASSYYSSNQPQHF.

The chain couples TRBV27 to TRBJ2-6; D uncertain. Trimming removed 2 bases at V and 0 bases at J, with 5 bases between. The germline V gene has CDR1 MNHEY and CDR2 SMNVEV (reference sequence). The CDR3 has 15 amino acids. CDR3 DNA sequence: TGTGCCAGCAGTTTACATCTCTCTGGGGCCAACGTCCTGACTTTC. It is translated as CASSLHLSGANVLTF.

This chain joins TRBV5-1 and TRBJ1-1; 7 bases line up with TRBD1. The CDR3 has 14 residues. The germline V gene encodes CDR1 SGHRS and CDR2 YFSETQ. After removal of 2 bases from V and 2 bases from J, the junction contained 3 bases not matched to a gene. This CDR3 reads CASSFDRANTEAFF. As DNA, the CDR3 is TGCGCCAGCAGCTTTGACAGGGCTAACACTGAAGCTTTCTTT.

This chain connects TRBV7-2 to TRBJ1-1, with no clear D. The CDR3 loop spans 12 amino acids. Germline CDR1 and CDR2: SGHTA and FQGNSA. V gave up 3 bases and J gave up 10 bases, with 12 bases separating them. The CDR3 loop is CASSFKREVAFF. The CDR3 DNA reads TGTGCCAGCAGCTTCAAGAGAGAAGTAGCTTTCTTT.

The chain is built from TRBV6-5 and TRBJ2-7, with D maybe TRBD1 (7 bases). Germline V gene sequence: CDR1 MNHEY, CDR2 SVGAGI. The CDR3 length is 14 residues. V was trimmed by 2 bases and J by 4 bases, leaving 12 bases between them. The CDR3 DNA sequence: TGTGCCAGCAGTTACAGGACAGGAGGGTACGAGCAGTACTTC. Amino acid sequence: CASSYRTGGYEQYF.

The chain combines TRBV5-1 with TRBJ1-1; TRBD1 agrees at 7 bases. The CDR3 is made up of 14 amino acids. CDR1 is SGHRS, CDR2 YFSETQ, per germline. After removal of 2 bases from V and 1 base from J, the junction contained 2 bases not matched to a gene. CDR3 protein: CASSFYRGNTEAFF. In DNA, the CDR3 is TGCGCCAGCAGCTTTTACAGGGGGAACACTGAAGCTTTCTTT.

The rearrangement joins TRBV2 to TRBJ1-2; unclear D gene. Deletions cut 4 bases from V and 2 bases from J, with 8 bases between. CDR3 size: 13 residues. The germline CDR1 and CDR2 sequences are SNHLY and FYNNEI. The CDR3 loop is CASSVAGNYGYTF. The CDR3 nucleotides are TGTGCCAGCAGTGTCGCCGGGAACTATGGCTACACCTTC.

J is TRBJ1-2 and V is TRBV24-1; 7 nucleotides agree with TRBD1. CDR3 length: 13 residues. Germline V gene sequence: CDR1 KGHDR, CDR2 SFDVKD. With 8 bases clipped from V and 7 bases from J, the junction kept 9 bases outside the gene matches. Here the CDR3 reads CATTRDSPLGYTF. DNA of the CDR3: TGTGCCACCACTCGGGACAGCCCACTTGGCTACACCTTC.

The V gene is TRBV28, the J gene TRBJ2-1, with TRBD2 identical over 10 bases. Germline-derived CDR1 and CDR2 are MDHEN and SYDVKM. The CDR3 consists of 15 residues. With 7 bases clipped from V and 6 bases from J, the junction kept 9 bases outside the gene matches. This CDR3 reads CASTLAGGTVNEQFF. The CDR3, as DNA: TGTGCCAGCACCTTAGCGGGAGGAACGGTCAATGAGCAGTTCTTC.

This clone appeared a few times. J is TRBJ1-6 and V is TRBV5-1, with TRBD1 as a possible D gene (5 bases). Germline lookup yields CDR1 SGHRS and CDR2 YFSETQ. This CDR3 contains 17 residues. V dropped 5 bases and J dropped 0 bases, with 15 bases sitting between them. The CDR3 loop is CASSRQSLSSYNSPLHF. The CDR3, as DNA: TGCGCCAGCAGTCGACAGTCCTTGAGCTCCTATAATTCACCCCTCCACTTT.

The chain joins TRBV27 to TRBJ2-1; 9 bases fit TRBD1. The ends lost 4 bases at V and 8 bases at J; junction bases unmatched: 9. This CDR3 is 15 amino acids long. Looked up from germline, CDR1 is MNHEY and CDR2 is SMNVEV (reference sequence). In DNA form, the CDR3 reads TGTGCCAGCAGTTGGGGACAGGGCGAGAGACATGAGCAGTTCTTC. Protein sequence: CASSWGQGERHEQFF.

V usage is TRBV7-6 and J usage is TRBJ2-1; possible D gene TRBD1, 5 bases. V was clipped by 4 bases and J by 7 bases, with 20 bases between them. This CDR3 has 16 residues. In germline, CDR1 is SGHVS, CDR2 FNYEAQ. CDR3 coding DNA: TGTGCCAGCAGCTCTCAGGGTAGGGAAAGGACGAATGAGCAGTTCTTC. Translated, it gives CASSSQGRERTNEQFF.